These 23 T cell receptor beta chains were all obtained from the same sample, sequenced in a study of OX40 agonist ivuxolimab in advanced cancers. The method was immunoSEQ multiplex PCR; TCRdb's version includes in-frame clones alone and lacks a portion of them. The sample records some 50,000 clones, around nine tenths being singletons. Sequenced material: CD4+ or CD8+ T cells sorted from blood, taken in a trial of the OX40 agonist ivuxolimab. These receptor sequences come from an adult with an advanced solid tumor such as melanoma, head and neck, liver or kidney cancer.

CDR3 DNA sequence: TGTGCCAGCAGTCTCAGGAGGAGTCCAGGCACAGATACGCAGTATTTT. Amino acids: CASSLRRSPGTDTQYF. The gene calls are TRBV28 and TRBJ2-3; TRBD2 is a possible D gene (5 bases). The germline V gene encodes CDR1 MDHEN and CDR2 SYDVKM. The CDR3 runs to 16 residues. The V gene lost 5 bases and the J gene lost 1 base, with 16 bases spanning the gap.

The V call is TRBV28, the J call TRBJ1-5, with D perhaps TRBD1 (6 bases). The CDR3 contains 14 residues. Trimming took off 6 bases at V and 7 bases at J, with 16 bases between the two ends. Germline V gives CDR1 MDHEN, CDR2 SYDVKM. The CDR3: CASSRTGFQQPQHF. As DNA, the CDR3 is TGTGCCAGCAGCCGTACAGGGTTTCAACAGCCCCAGCATTTT.

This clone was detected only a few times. The CDR3 sequence is CASSSGGLAGVSTGELFF. CDR3 coding DNA: TGTGCCAGCAGCTCGGGGGGACTAGCGGGAGTAAGCACCGGGGAGCTGTTTTTT. The chain combines TRBV9 with TRBJ2-2; the match to TRBD2 covers 14 bases. V lost 4 bases and J lost 4; bases outside the gene matches: 9. Germline CDR1 SGDLS, CDR2 YYNGEE. The CDR3 contains 18 residues.

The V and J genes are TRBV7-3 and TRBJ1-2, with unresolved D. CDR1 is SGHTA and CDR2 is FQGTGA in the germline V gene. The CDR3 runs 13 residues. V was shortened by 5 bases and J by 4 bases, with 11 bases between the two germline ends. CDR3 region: CASSEDGIYGYTF. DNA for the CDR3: TGTGCCAGCAGCGAGGACGGAATCTATGGCTACACCTTC.

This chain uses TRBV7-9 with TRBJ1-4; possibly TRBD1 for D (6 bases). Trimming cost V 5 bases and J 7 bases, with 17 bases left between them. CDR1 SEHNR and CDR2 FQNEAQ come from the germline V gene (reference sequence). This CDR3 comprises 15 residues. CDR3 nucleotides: TGTGCCAGCAGCCCTAGGGGTGGGACAATTGAAAAACTGTTTTTT. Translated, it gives CASSPRGGTIEKLFF.

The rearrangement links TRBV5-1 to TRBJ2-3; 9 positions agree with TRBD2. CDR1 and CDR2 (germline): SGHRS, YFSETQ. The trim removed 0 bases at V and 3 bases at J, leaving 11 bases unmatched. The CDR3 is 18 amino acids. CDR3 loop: CASSLVGTSIFVTDTQYF. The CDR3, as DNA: TGCGCCAGCAGCTTGGTCGGGACTAGCATTTTCGTTACAGATACGCAGTATTTT. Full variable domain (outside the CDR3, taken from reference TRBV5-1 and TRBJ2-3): KAGVTQTPRYLIKTRGQQVTLSCSPISGHRSVSWYQQTPGQGLQFLFEYFSETQRNKGNFPGRFSGRQFSNSRSEMNVSTLELGDSALYLCASSLVGTSIFVTDTQYFGPGTRLTVL.

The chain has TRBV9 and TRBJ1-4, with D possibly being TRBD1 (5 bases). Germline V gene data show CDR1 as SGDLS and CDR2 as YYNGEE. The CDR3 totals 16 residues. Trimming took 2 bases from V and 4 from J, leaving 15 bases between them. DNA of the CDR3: TGTGCCAGCAGCGTCGGATTTCAGGGCAATAATGAAAAACTGTTTTTT. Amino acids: CASSVGFQGNNEKLFF. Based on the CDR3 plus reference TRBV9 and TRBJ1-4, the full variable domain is DSGVTQTPKHLITATGQRVTLRCSPRSGDLSVYWYQQSLDQGLQFLIQYYNGEERAKGNILERFSAQQFPDLHSELNLSSLELGDSALYFCASSVGFQGNNEKLFFGSGTQLSVL.

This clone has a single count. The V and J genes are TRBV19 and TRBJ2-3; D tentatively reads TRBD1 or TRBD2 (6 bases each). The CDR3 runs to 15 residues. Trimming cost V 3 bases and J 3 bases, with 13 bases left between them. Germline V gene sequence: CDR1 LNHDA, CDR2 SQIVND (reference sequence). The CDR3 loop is CASSIWGRGTDTQYF. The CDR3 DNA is TGTGCCAGTAGTATTTGGGGGCGGGGAACAGATACGCAGTATTTT.

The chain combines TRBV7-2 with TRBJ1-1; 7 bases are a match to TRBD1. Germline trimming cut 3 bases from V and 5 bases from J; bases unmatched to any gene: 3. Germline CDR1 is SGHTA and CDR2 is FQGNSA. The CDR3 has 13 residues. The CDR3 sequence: CASSFYRGTEAFF. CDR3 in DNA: TGTGCCAGCAGCTTCTACAGGGGTACTGAAGCTTTCTTT.

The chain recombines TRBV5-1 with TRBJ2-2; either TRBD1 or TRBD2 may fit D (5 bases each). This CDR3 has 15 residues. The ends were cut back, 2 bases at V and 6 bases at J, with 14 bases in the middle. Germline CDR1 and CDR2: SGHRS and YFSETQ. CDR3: CASSFEGVGAGELFF. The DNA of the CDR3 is TGCGCCAGCAGCTTTGAAGGGGTCGGGGCCGGGGAGCTGTTTTTT.

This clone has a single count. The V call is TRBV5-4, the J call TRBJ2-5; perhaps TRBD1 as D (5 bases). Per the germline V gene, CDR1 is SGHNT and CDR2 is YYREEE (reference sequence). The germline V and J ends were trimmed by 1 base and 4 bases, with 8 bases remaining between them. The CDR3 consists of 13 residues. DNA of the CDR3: TGTGCCAGCAGCTTGCAGGGTCGAGAGACCCAGTACTTC. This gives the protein CASSLQGRETQYF. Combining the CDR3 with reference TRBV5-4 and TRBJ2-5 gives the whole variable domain ETGVTQSPTHLIKTRGQQVTLRCSSQSGHNTVSWYQQALGQGPQFIFQYYREEENGRGNFPPRFSGLQFPNYSSELNVNALELDDSALYLCASSLQGRETQYFGPGTRLLVL.

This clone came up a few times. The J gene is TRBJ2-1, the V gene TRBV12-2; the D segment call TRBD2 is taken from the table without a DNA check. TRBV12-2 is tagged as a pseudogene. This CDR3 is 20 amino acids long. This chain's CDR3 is CASRLARVPGLAGGHNEQFF. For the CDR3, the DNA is TGTGCAAGTCGCTTAGCGCGAGTCCCGGGACTAGCGGGAGGGCACAATGAGCAGTTCTTC.

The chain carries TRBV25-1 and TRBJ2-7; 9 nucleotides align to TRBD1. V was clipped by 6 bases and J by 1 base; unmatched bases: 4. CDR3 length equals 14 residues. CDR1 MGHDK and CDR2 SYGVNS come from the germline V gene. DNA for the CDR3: TGTGCCAGCAGCCGAGACAGGGGGTCCTACGAGCAGTACTTC. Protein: CASSRDRGSYEQYF.

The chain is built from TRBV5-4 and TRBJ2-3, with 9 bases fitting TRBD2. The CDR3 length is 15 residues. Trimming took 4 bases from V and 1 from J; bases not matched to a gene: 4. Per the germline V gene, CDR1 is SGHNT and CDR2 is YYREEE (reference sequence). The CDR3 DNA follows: TGTGCCAGCAGCAGGGGGACTAGCCGCACAGATACGCAGTATTTT. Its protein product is CASSRGTSRTDTQYF. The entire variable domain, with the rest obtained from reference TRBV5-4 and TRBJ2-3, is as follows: ETGVTQSPTHLIKTRGQQVTLRCSSQSGHNTVSWYQQALGQGPQFIFQYYREEENGRGNFPPRFSGLQFPNYSSELNVNALELDDSALYLCASSRGTSRTDTQYFGPGTRLTVL.

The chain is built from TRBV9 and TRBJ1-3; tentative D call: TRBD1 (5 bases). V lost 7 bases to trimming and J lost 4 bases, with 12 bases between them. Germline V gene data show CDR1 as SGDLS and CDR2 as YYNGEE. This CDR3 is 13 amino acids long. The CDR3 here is CASGGTAGNTIYF. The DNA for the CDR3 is TGTGCCAGCGGTGGGACCGCAGGAAACACCATATATTTT.

CDR3 sequence reads: CASSLNRLAGVGNEQFF. CDR3 in DNA: TGTGCCAGCAGCTTAAACCGACTAGCGGGAGTGGGCAATGAGCAGTTCTTC. The V call is TRBV11-2, the J call TRBJ2-1; 12 bases align to TRBD2. The V gene's germline CDR1 is SGHAT and CDR2 FQNNGV. V shed 2 bases, J shed 6 bases, and the junction held 8 bases outside the gene matches. The length of the CDR3 is 17 residues.

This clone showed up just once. The CDR3 nucleotides are TGTGCCAGCAGCTTGACCGGACTAGCGGTATCCTACAATGAGCAGTTCTTC. Translated, it gives CASSLTGLAVSYNEQFF. The V gene is TRBV7-9, the J gene TRBJ2-1, with 10 bases lining up with TRBD2. The V gene end was trimmed by 3 bases and the J gene end by 1 base; junction bases not matched to a gene: 6. CDR1 and CDR2 from the germline V gene are SEHNR and FQNEAQ (reference sequence). The CDR3 spans 17 residues.

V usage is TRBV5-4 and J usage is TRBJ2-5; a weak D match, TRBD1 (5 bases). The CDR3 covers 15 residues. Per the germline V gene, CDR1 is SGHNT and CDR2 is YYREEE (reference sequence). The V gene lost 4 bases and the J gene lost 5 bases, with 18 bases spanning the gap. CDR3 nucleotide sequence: TGTGCCAGCAGCCGCGTGGCGCAGGGTCGGGAGACCCAGTACTTC. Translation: CASSRVAQGRETQYF.

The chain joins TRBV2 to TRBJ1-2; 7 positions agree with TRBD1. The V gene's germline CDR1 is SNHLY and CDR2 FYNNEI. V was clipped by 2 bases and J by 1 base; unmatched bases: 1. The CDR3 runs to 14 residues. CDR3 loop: CASSEHRGNYGYTF. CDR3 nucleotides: TGTGCCAGCAGTGAACACAGGGGTAACTATGGCTACACCTTC.

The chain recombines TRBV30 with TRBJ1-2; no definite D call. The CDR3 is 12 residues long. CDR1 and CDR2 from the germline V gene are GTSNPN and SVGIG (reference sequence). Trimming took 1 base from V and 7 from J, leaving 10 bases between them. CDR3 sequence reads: CAWSAGVGGYTF. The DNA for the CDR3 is TGTGCCTGGAGTGCAGGTGTTGGTGGCTACACCTTC.

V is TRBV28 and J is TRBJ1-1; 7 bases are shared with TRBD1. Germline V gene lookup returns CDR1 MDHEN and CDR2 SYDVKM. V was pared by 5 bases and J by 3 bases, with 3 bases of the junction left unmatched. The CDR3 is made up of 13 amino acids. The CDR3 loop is CASSLGTDTEAFF. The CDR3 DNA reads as TGTGCCAGCAGTCTAGGGACAGACACTGAAGCTTTCTTT.

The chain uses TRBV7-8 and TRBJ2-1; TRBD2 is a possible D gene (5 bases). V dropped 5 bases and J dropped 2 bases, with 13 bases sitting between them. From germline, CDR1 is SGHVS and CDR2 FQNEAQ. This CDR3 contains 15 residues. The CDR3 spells CASSAPVGTYNEQFF. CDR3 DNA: TGTGCCAGCAGCGCCCCAGTCGGGACCTACAATGAGCAGTTCTTC.

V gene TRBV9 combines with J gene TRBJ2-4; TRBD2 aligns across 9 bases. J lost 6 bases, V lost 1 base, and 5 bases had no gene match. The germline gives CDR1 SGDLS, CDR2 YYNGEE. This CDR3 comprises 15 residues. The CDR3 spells CASSVIAGEGNIQYF. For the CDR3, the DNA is TGTGCCAGCAGCGTAATAGCGGGAGAGGGAAACATTCAGTACTTC.